The rows below give T cell receptor beta chains drawn from one sample of a study of blood T cell repertoires in COVID-19. Method: immunoSEQ multiplex PCR; TCRdb's copy keeps in-frame clones and lacks some. Seen here are around 210,000 clones, 75% to 85% observed once, and the top ten hold about 5.1%. Specimen: peripheral blood. The receptors originated from a man over 45 with COVID-19, enrolled during active disease. The CDR3 runs from the conserved cysteine through the conserved F or W. The D gene is left open where the match is weak.

V gene	J gene	D gene	CDR3 protein	CDR3 DNA
TRBV5-6	TRBJ1-2	NA	CASSLDMRANYGYTF	TGTGCCAGCAGCTTGGATATGAGGGCTAACTATGGCTACACCTTC
TRBV3-1/TRBV3-2	TRBJ2-2	TRBD2	CASSQAGLAGETGELFF	TGTGCCAGCAGCCAAGCGGGACTAGCGGGGGAAACCGGGGAGCTGTTTTTT
TRBV5-1	TRBJ1-1	NA	CASRLSVNTEAFF	TGCGCCAGCAGGTTATCCGTGAACACTGAAGCTTTCTTT
TRBV3-1/TRBV3-2	TRBJ2-7	NA	CASSQDTSPMYEQYF	TGTGCCAGCAGCCAAGATACCTCACCTATGTACGAGCAGTACTTC
TRBV6-5	TRBJ1-2	TRBD1	CASSKPGQVGYTF	TGTGCCAGCAGTAAGCCGGGACAGGTGGGCTACACCTTC
TRBV9	TRBJ1-2	TRBD1	CASSVGGQGAGYTF	TGTGCCAGCAGCGTAGGAGGACAGGGGGCCGGCTACACCTTC
TRBV4-2	TRBJ1-5	NA	CASSQDPGRLDQPQHF	TGTGCCAGCAGCCAAGATCCCGGGAGGTTGGATCAGCCCCAGCATTTT
TRBV5-1	TRBJ1-2	NA	CASSLTGNGYTF	TGCGCCAGCAGCCTTACAGGGAATGGCTACACCTTC
TRBV6-5	TRBJ1-5	TRBD1	CASRGQTYSNQPQHF	TGTGCCAGCAGGGGACAGACATATAGCAATCAGCCCCAGCATTTT
TRBV5-4	TRBJ2-7	NA	CASSLRVGNDYEQYF	TGTGCCAGCAGCTTGAGGGTCGGGAACGACTACGAGCAGTACTTC
TRBV5-4	TRBJ2-1	TRBD1	CASSLTGAGNNEQFF	TGTGCCAGCAGCTTAACAGGGGCGGGCAACAATGAGCAGTTCTTC
TRBV15	TRBJ2-7	TRBD1	CATSRRPGQGAREQYF	TGTGCCACCAGCAGACGACCGGGACAGGGGGCTCGGGAGCAGTACTTC
TRBV28	TRBJ1-3	NA	CASSPGGLTGNTIYF	TGTGCCAGCAGTCCGGGGGGTTTGACTGGAAACACCATATATTTT
TRBV6-2/TRBV6-3	TRBJ2-7	NA	CASSWTRGALPYEQYF	TGTGCCAGCAGTTGGACCCGGGGGGCGCTTCCCTACGAGCAGTACTTC